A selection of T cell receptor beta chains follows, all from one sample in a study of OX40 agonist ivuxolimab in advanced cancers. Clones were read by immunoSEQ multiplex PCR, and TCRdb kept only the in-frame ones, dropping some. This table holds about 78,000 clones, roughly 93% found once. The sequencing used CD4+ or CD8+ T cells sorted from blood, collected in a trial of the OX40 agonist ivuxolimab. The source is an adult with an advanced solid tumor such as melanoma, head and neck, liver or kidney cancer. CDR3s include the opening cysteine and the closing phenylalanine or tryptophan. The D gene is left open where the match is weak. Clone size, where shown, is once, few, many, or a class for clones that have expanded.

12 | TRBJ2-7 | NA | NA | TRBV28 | CASSLAGSEQYF | TGTGCCAGCAGTTTGGCGGGGTCCGAGCAGTACTTC
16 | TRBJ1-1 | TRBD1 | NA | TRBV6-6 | CASSRSRDRPNTEAFF | TGTGCCAGCAGCCGGTCCCGGGACAGGCCGAACACTGAAGCTTTCTTT
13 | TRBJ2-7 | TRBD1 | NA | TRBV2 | CASSAGTGDPGYF | TGTGCCAGCAGCGCCGGGACAGGCGACCCCGGCTACTTC
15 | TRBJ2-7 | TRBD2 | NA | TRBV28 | CASSLLSSGNYEQYF | TGTGCCAGCAGTTTACTGTCTAGCGGGAACTACGAGCAGTACTTC
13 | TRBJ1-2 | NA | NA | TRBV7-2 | CASSTDRFYGYIF | TGTGCCAGCAGCACCGACAGGTTCTATGGCTACATCTTC
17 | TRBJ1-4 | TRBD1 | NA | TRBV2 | CASQRQGAWGTGEKLFF | TGTGCCAGCCAGAGGCAGGGGGCGTGGGGCACAGGTGAAAAACTGTTTTTT
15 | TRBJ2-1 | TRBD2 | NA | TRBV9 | CASSSRAGGYNEQFF | TGTGCCAGCAGCTCCCGAGCGGGAGGGTACAATGAGCAGTTCTTC
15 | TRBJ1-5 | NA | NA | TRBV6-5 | CASGFSPRDNQPQHF | TGTGCCAGCGGGTTTTCCCCCAGGGACAATCAGCCCCAGCATTTT
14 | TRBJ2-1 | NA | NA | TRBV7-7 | CASSPGAGYNEQFF | TGTGCTAGCAGCCCGGGGGCCGGATACAATGAGCAGTTCTTC
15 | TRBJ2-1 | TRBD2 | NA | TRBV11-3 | CASSPGLAGRYEQFF | TGTGCCAGCAGTCCTGGACTAGCGGGAAGATATGAGCAGTTCTTC
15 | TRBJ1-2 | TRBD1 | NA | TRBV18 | CASSPRDRAVYGYTF | TGTGCCAGCTCACCAAGGGACAGGGCGGTCTATGGCTACACCTTC
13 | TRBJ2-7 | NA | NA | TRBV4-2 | CASSQDRLYEQYF | TGTGCCAGCAGCCAAGATCGGCTGTACGAGCAGTACTTC
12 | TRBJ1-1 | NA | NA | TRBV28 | CASSLVRGEAFF | TGTGCCAGCAGTTTGGTAAGGGGTGAAGCTTTCTTT
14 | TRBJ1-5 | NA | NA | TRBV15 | CATSRPQYNQPQHF | TGTGCCACCAGCAGACCACAGTACAATCAGCCCCAGCATTTT
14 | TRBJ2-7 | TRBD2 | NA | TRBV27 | CASSPGGSTHEQYF | TGTGCCAGCAGCCCCGGCGGGAGTACCCACGAGCAGTACTTC
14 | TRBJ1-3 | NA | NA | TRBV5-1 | CASSPGNSGNTIYF | TGCGCCAGCAGCCCCGGGAACTCTGGAAACACCATATATTTT
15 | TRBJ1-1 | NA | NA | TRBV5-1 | CASSLARAGDSEAFF | TGCGCCAGCAGCTTGGCCCGGGCGGGGGATTCTGAAGCTTTCTTT
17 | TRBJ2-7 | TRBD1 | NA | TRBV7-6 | CASSLGYRGFRSYEQYF | TGTGCCAGCAGCTTAGGGTACAGGGGATTCAGGTCCTACGAGCAGTACTTC
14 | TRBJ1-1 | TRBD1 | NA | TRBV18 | CASSPLDRDTEAFF | TGTGCCAGCTCACCACTGGACAGGGACACTGAAGCTTTCTTT
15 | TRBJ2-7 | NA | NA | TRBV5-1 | CASSQPGRPTYEQYF | TGCGCCAGCAGCCAGCCGGGGCGGCCGACCTACGAGCAGTACTTC
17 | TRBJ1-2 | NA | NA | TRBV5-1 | CASSLGRQGTDSQGYTF | TGCGCCAGCAGCTTGGGTCGGCAAGGGACGGACTCACAGGGCTACACCTTC
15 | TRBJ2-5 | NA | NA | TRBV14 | CASSQAGYLGETQYF | TGTGCCAGCAGCCAAGCGGGGTACCTCGGAGAGACCCAGTACTTC
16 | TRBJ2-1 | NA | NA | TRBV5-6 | CASSLFGASVYNEQFF | TGTGCCAGCAGCTTGTTCGGAGCCTCCGTTTACAATGAGCAGTTCTTC
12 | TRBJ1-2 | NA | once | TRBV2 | CASSILIPGYTF | TGTGCCAGCAGCATATTAATCCCCGGCTACACCTTC
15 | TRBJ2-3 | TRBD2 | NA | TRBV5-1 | CASSSSGRETDTQYF | TGCGCCAGCAGCTCTAGCGGGAGAGAAACAGATACGCAGTATTTT
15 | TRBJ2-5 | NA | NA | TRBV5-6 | CASSLLAAGRETQYF | TGTGCCAGCAGCTTGTTAGCGGCAGGGCGGGAGACCCAGTACTTC
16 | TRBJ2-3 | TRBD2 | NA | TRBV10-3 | CAITPQAAAGADTQYF | TGTGCCATCACTCCCCAAGCGGCGGCGGGGGCAGATACGCAGTATTTT
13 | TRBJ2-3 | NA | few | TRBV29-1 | CSVVPLGVGTQYF | TGCAGCGTTGTCCCTCTTGGGGTCGGTACGCAGTATTTT
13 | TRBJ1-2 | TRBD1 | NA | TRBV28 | CASSFGDRGGYTF | TGTGCCAGCAGTTTCGGGGACAGGGGCGGCTACACCTTC
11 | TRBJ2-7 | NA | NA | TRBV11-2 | CASSNRDRSVF | TGTGCCAGCAGCAACCGGGACCGCAGCGTTTTC
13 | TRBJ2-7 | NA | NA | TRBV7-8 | CASRRGFSYEQYF | TGTGCCAGCCGACGAGGTTTCTCCTACGAGCAGTACTTC
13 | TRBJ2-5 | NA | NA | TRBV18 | CASSPGARETQYF | TGTGCCAGCTCACCAGGAGCGCGGGAGACCCAGTACTTC